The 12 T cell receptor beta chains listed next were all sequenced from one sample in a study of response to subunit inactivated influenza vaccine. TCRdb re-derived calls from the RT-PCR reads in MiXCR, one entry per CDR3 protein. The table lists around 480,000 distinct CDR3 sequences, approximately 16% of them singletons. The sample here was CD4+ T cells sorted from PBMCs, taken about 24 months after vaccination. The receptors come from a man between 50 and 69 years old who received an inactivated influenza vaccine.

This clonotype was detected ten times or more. CDR3 DNA sequence: TGTGCCACCACAGGGGCACAGGAGACCCAGTACTTC. Translated, it gives CATTGAQETQYF. The chain is built from TRBV10-3 and TRBJ2-5, with TRBD1 identical over 7 bases. With 10 bases clipped from V and 5 bases from J, the junction kept 7 bases outside the gene matches. The CDR3 has 12 residues. Germline CDR1 and CDR2: ENHRY and SYGVKD.

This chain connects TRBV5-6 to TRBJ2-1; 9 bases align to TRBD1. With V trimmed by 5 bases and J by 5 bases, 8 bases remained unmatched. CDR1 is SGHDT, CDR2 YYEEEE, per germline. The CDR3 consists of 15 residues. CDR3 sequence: CASRSWDRDHNEQFF. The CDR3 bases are TGTGCCAGCAGATCCTGGGACAGGGATCACAATGAGCAGTTCTTC. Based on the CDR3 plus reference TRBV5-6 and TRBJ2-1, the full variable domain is DAGVTQSPTHLIKTRGQQVTLRCSPKSGHDTVSWYQQALGQGPQFIFQYYEEEERQRGNFPDRFSGHQFPNYSSELNVNALLLGDSALYLCASRSWDRDHNEQFFGPGTRLTVL.

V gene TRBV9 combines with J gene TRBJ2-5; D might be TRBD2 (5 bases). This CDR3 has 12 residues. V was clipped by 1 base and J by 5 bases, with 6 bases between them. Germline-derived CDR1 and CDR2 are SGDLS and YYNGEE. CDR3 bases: TGTGCCAGCAGCGTAAGAGGGGAGACCCAGTACTTC. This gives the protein CASSVRGETQYF. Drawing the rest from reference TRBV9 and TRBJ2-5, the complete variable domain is DSGVTQTPKHLITATGQRVTLRCSPRSGDLSVYWYQQSLDQGLQFLIQYYNGEERAKGNILERFSAQQFPDLHSELNLSSLELGDSALYFCASSVRGETQYFGPGTRLLVL.

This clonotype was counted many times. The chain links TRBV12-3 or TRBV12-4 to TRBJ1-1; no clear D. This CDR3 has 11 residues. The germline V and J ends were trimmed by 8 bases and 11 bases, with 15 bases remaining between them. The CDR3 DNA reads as TGTGCCAGCGCATTCAATGGTAGGGCTTTCTTT. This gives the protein CASAFNGRAFF.

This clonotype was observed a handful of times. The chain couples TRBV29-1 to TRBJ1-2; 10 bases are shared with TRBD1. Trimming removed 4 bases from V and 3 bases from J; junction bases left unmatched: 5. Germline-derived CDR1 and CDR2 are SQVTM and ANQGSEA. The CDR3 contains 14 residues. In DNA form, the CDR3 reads TGCAGCGTTGGGGGACAGGGGACCCACTATGGCTACACCTTC. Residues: CSVGGQGTHYGYTF.

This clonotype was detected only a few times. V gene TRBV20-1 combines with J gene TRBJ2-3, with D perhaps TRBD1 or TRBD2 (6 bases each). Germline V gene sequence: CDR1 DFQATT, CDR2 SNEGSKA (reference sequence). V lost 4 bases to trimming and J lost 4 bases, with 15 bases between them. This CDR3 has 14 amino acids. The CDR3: CSATAGGGADTQYF. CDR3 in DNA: TGCAGTGCTACGGCCGGGGGCGGCGCAGATACGCAGTATTTT.

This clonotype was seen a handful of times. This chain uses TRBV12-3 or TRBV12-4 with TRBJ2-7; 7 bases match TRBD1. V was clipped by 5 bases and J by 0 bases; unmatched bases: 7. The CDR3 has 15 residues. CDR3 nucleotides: TGTGCCAGCAGTACGGGACAGCTTAGCTCCTACGAGCAGTACTTC. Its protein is CASSTGQLSSYEQYF.

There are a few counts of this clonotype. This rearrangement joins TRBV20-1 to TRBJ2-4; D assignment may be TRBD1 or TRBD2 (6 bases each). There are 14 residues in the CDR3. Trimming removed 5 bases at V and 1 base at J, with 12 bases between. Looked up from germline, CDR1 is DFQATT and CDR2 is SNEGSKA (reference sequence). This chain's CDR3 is CSAGGRVAKNIQYF. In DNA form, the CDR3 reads TGCAGTGCTGGGGGGCGGGTGGCCAAAAACATTCAGTACTTC.

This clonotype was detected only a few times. This CDR3 reads CASSLARGLSNEQFF. DNA of the CDR3: TGTGCCAGCAGCTTAGCCAGGGGGCTTTCCAATGAGCAGTTCTTC. This chain connects TRBV7-2 to TRBJ2-1; 8 positions match TRBD1. V shed 0 bases, J shed 6 bases, and the junction held 4 bases outside the gene matches. CDR3 size: 15 residues. CDR1 and CDR2 (germline): SGHTA, FQGNSA.

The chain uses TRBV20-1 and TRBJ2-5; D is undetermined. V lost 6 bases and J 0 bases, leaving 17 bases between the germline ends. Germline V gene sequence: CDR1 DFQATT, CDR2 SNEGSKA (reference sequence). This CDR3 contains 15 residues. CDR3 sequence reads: CSALPPVAHQETQYF. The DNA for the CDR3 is TGCAGTGCCCTACCTCCCGTGGCGCACCAAGAGACCCAGTACTTC.

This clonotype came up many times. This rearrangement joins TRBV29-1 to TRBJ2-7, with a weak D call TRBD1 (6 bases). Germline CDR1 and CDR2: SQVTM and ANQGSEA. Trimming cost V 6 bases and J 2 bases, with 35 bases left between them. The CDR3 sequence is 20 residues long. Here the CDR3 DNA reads TGCAGCGTCATCCCGGTCCGGGACATGGGTCGGTCGTGGGCGACCTACGAGCAGTACTTC. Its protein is CSVIPVRDMGRSWATYEQYF.

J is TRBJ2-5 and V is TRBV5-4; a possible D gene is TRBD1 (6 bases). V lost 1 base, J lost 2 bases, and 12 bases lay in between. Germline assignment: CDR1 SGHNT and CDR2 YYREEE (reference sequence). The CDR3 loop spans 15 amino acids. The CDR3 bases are TGTGCCAGCAGCTTGTACGGGACACATCAAGAGACCCAGTACTTC. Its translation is CASSLYGTHQETQYF.